This T cell receptor (beta chain) was identified in a study of blood T cells in healthy people across ages. Whole-study results and caveats: More naive CD4+ cells and higher diversity were found in long-lived than in aged donors.

Regarding this clonotype: Its matching antigen is unknown.

For the second PCR, which ran for 7 to 11 cycles, a sample-barcoded 5' primer and a J-beta primer mix were used. With 12 random nucleotides, a template-switch adaptor tagged each individual cDNA molecule. Using its own MiXCR run on the 5' RACE reads, TCRdb lists one record per CDR3 protein. The sample includes more than 500,000 distinct CDR3 sequences, around 27% of them seen just once. In addition, the sample was reused for a study of T cells of mothers and their children. As that report states: Each mother yielded more than 9 million TCR beta CDR3 reads. Each child yielded roughly 2.9 million reads.

This clonotype was obtained from a boy aged 2 to 10 in good health. Sequencing used blood.

The CDR3 sequence: CASSLVPSGGVYNEQFF. The CDR3 DNA is TGCGCCAGCAGCTTGGTACCGAGCGGGGGGGTCTACAATGAGCAGTTCTTC. V usage is TRBV5-1 and J usage is TRBJ2-1; TRBD2 matches 10 bases. CDR3 length equals 17 residues. Germline trimming cut 0 bases from V and 3 bases from J; bases unmatched to any gene: 6. From germline, CDR1 is SGHRS and CDR2 YFSETQ.